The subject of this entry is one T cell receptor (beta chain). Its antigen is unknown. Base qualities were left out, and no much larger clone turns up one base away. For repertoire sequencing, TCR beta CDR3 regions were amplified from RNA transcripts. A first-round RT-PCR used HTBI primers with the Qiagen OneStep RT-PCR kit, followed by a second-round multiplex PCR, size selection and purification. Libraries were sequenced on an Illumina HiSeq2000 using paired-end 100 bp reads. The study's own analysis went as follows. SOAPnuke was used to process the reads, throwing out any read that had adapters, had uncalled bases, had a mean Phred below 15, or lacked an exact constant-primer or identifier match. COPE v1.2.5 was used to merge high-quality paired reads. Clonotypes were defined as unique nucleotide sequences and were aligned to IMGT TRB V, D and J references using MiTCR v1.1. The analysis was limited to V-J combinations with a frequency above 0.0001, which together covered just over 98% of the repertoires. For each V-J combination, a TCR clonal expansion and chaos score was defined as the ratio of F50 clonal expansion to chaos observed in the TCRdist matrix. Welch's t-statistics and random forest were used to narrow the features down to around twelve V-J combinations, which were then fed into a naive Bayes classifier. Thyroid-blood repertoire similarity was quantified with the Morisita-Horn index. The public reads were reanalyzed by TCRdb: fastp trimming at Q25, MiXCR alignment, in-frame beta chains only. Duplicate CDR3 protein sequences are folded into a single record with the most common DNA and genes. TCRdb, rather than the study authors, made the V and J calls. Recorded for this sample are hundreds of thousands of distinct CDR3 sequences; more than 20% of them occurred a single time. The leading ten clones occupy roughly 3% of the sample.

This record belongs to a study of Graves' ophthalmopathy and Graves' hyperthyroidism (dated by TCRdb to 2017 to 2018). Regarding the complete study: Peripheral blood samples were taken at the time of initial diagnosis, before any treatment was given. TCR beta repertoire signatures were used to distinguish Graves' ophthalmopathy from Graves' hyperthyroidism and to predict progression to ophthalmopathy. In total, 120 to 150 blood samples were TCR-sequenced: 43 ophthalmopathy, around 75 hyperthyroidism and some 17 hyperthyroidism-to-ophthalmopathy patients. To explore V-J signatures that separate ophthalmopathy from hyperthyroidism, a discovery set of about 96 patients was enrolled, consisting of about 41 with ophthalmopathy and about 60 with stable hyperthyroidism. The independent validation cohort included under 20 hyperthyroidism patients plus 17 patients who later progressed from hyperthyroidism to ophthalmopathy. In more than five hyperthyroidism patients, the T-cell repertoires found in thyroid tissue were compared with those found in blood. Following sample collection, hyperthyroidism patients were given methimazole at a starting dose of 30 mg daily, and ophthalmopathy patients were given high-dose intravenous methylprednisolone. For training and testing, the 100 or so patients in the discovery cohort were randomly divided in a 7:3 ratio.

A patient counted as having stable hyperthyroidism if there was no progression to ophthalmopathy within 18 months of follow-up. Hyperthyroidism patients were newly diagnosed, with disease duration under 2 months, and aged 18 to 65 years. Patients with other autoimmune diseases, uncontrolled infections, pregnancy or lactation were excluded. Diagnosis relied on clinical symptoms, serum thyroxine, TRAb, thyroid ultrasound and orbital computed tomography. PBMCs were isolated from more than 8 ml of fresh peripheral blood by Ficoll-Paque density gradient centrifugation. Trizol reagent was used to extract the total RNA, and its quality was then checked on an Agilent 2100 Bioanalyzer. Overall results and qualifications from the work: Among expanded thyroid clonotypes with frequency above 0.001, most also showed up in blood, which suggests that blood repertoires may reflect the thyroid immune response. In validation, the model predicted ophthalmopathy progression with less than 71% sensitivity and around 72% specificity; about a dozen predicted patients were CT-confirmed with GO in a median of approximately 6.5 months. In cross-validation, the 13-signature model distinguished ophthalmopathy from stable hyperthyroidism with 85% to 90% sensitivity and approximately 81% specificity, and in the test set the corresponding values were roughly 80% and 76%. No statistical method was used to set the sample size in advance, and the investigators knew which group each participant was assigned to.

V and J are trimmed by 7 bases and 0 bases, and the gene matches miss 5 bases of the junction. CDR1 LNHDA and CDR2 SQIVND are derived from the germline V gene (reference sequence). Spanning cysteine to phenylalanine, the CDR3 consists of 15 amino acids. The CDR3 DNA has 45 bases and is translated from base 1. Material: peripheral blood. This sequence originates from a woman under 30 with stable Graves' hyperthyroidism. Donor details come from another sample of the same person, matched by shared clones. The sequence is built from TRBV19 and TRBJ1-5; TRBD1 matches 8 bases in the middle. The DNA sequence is TGTGCCAGTATCATGACAGGGGATAGCAATCAGCCCCAGCATTTT. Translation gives CASIMTGDSNQPQHF.